This TCR beta chain was identified in a study of OX40 agonist ivuxolimab in advanced cancers. Study background: Eligibility admitted prior anti-PD-1, anti-PD-L1 or anti-CTLA-4 therapy; around 42% had some.

Produced via immunoSEQ multiplex PCR; TCRdb's table is partial and in-frame only. The sample shows about 25,000 clones, about 86% of them seen only once. Per germline, CDR1 LNHDA and CDR2 SQIVND (reference sequence). This CDR3 spans 13 amino acids. V lost 10 bases to trimming and J lost 2 bases; unmatched junction nucleotides: 4. The genes are TRBV19 and TRBJ2-1; 8 positions agree with TRBD2. This specimen was CD4+ or CD8+ T cells sorted from blood, taken in a trial of the OX40 agonist ivuxolimab. The receptor comes from an adult with an advanced solid tumor such as melanoma, head and neck, liver or kidney cancer. CDR3: CATAGVTYNEQFF. CDR3 coding DNA: TGTGCCACAGCGGGAGTAACCTACAATGAGCAGTTCTTC.